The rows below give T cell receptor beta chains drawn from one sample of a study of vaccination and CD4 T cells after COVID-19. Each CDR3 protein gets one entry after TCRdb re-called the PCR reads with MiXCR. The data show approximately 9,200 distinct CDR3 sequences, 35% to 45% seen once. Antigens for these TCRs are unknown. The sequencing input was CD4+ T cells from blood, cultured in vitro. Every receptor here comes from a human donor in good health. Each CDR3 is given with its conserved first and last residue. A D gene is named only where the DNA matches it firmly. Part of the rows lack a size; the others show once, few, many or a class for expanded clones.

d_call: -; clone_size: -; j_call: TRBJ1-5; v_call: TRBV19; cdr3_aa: CASSRPGRGGFQPQHF; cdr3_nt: TGTGCCAGTAGTAGGCCCGGCAGGGGAGGATTTCAGCCCCAGCATTTT
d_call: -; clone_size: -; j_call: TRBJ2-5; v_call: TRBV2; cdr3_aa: CASSEVAETQYF; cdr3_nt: TGTGCCAGCAGTGAAGTAGCCGAGACCCAGTACTTC
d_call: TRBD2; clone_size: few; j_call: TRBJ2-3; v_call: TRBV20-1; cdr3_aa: CSAEQLAGGDTQYF; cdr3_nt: TGCAGTGCCGAACAACTAGCGGGGGGGGATACGCAGTATTTT
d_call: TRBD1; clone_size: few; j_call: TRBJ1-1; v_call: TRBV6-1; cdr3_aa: CASSLVQGIGTEAFF; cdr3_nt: TGTGCCAGCAGCTTAGTACAGGGGATTGGCACTGAAGCTTTCTTT
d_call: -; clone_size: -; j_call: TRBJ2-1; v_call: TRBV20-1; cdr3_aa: CSAELLGSYNEQFF; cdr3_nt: TGCAGTGCTGAGTTACTAGGTTCCTACAATGAGCAGTTCTTC
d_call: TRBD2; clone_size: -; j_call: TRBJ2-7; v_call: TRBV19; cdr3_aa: CASSIGGVSVYEQYF; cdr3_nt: TGTGCCAGTAGTATCGGGGGGGTTAGTGTCTACGAGCAGTACTTC
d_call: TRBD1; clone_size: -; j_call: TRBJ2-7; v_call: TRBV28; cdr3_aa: CASSLAGQGTGMQYF; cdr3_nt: TGTGCCAGCAGTTTGGCGGGACAGGGGACGGGGATGCAGTACTTC
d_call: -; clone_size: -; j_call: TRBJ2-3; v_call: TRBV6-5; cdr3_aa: CASSLGPRSTDTQYF; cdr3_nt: TGTGCCAGCAGTTTAGGACCCCGTAGCACAGATACGCAGTATTTT
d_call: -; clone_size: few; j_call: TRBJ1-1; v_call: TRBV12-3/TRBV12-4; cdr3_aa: CASSLGGAEAFF; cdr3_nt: TGTGCCAGCAGTCTAGGGGGGGCCGAAGCTTTCTTT
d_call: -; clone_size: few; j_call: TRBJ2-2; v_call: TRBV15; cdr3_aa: CATSTDSFKTGELFF; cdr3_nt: TGTGCCACCAGCACGGACAGTTTTAAAACCGGGGAGCTGTTTTTT
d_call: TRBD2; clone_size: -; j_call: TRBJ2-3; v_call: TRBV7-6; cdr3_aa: CASSSQPSGVTDTQYF; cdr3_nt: TGTGCCAGCAGCTCCCAACCTAGCGGGGTAACAGATACGCAGTATTTT
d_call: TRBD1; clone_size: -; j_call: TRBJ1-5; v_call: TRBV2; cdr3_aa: CASSGTGLSNQPQHF; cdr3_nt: TGTGCCAGCAGTGGGACAGGTTTAAGCAATCAGCCCCAGCATTTT
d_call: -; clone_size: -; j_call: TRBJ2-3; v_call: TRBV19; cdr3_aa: CASSIVGGDTQYF; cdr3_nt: TGTGCCAGTAGTATAGTGGGTGGAGATACGCAGTATTTT
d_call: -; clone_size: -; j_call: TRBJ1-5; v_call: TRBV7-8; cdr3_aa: CASSLDGDSNQPQHF; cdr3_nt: TGTGCCAGCAGCTTAGACGGCGATAGCAATCAGCCCCAGCATTTT
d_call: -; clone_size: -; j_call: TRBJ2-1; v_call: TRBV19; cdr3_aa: CASSISVGAPNEQFF; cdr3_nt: TGTGCCAGTAGTATTTCGGTGGGAGCCCCCAATGAGCAGTTCTTC
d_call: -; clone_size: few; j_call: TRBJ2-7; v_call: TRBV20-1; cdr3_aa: CSARALATVGEQYF; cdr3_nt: TGCAGTGCTAGGGCACTAGCCACCGTAGGGGAGCAGTACTTC
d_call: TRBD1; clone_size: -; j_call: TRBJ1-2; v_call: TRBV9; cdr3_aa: CASSFRQGSNYGYTF; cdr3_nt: TGTGCCAGCAGCTTTAGACAGGGGTCTAACTATGGCTACACCTTC
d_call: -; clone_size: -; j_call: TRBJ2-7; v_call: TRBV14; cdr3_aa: CASSLLGRSHEQYF; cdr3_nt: TGTGCCAGCAGCCTTCTTGGTCGCAGCCACGAGCAGTACTTC
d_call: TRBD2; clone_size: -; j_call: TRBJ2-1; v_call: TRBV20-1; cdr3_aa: CSARVAGGRNEQLF; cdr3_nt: TGCAGTGCTAGGGTAGCGGGAGGAAGAAATGAGCAGCTCTTC
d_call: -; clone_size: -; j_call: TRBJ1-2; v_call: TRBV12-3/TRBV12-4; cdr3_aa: CASSFSPPYGYTF; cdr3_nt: TGTGCCAGCAGCTTTTCTCCTCCCTATGGCTACACCTTC
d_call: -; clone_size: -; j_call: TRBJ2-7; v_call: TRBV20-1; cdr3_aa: CSALPPNYEQYF; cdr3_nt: TGCAGTGCCTTACCCCCAAACTACGAGCAGTACTTC
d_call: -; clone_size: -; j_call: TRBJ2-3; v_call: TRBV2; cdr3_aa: CASRYRLGRGTSTDTQYF; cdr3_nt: TGTGCCAGCAGGTACCGACTAGGCCGGGGAACTAGCACAGATACGCAGTATTTT
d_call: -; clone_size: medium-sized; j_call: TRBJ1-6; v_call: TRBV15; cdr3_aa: CATSREQAITLHF; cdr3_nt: TGTGCCACCAGCAGAGAACAGGCAATCACCCTCCACTTT
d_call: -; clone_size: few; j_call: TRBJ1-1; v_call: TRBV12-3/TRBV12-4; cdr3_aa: CASSLAPGITEAFF; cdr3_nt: TGTGCCAGCAGTTTAGCGCCGGGGATAACTGAAGCTTTCTTT
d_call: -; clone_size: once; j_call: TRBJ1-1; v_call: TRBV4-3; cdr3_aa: CASSQDVRQATEAFF; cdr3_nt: TGCGCCAGCAGCCAAGACGTCAGGCAAGCCACTGAAGCTTTCTTT
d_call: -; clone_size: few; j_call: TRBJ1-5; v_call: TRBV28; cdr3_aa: CASSLLSNQPQHF; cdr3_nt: TGTGCCAGCAGTCTTCTTAGCAATCAGCCCCAGCATTTT
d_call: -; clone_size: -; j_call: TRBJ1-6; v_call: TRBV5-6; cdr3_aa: CASSLPPEGSPLHF; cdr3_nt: TGTGCCAGCAGCCTTCCTCCCGAAGGTTCACCCCTCCACTTT
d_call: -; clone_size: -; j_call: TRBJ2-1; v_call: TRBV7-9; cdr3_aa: CASSSGTFEQFF; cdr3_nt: TGTGCCAGCAGCTCTGGGACCTTTGAGCAGTTCTTC
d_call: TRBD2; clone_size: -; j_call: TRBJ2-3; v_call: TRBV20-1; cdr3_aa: CSARDDLLAGKGADTQYF; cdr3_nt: TGCAGTGCTAGAGATGATCTACTAGCGGGAAAGGGGGCAGATACGCAGTATTTT
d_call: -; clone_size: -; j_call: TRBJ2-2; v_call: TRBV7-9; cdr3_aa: CASSLLAGTGELFF; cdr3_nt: TGTGCCAGCAGCTTACTCGCAGGGACCGGGGAGCTGTTTTTT
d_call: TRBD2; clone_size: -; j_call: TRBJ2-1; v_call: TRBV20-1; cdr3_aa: CSARAPGLAGFHEQFF; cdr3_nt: TGCAGTGCTAGAGCACCGGGACTAGCGGGTTTTCATGAGCAGTTCTTC
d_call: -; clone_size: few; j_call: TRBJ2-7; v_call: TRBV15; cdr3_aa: CATSRARDSYEQYF; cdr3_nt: TGTGCCACCAGCAGAGCTCGGGACTCCTACGAGCAGTACTTC
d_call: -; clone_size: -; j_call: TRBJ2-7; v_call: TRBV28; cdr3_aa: CASSLVWDEQYF; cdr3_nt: TGTGCCAGCAGTTTGGTTTGGGACGAGCAGTACTTC
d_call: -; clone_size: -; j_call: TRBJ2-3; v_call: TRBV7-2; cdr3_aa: CASSLFPPTSHLTDTQYF; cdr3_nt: TGTGCCAGCAGCTTATTTCCCCCGACTAGTCATCTCACAGATACGCAGTATTTT
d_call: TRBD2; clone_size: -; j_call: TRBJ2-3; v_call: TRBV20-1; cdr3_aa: CSARNYRTSGGRVDTQYF; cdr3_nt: TGCAGTGCTAGAAACTACCGGACTAGCGGGGGACGGGTAGATACGCAGTATTTT
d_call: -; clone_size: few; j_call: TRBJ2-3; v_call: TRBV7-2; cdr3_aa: CATRGGNTDTQYF; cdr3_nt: TGTGCCACCCGTGGAGGGAACACAGATACGCAGTATTTT
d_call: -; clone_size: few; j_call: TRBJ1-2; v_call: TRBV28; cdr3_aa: CASRAGQRGYTF; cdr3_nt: TGTGCCAGCAGAGCGGGACAACGCGGCTACACCTTC
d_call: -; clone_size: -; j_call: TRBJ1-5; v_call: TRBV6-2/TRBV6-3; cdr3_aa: CASRPPREPQHF; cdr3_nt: TGTGCCAGCAGACCTCCCCGGGAGCCCCAGCATTTT
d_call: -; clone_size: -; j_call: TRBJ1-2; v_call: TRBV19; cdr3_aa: CAVQVWDYGYTF; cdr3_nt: TGTGCCGTACAGGTTTGGGACTATGGCTACACCTTC
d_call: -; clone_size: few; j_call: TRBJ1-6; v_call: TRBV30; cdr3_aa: CAWGRSSYNSPLHF; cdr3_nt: TGTGCCTGGGGACGAAGCTCCTATAATTCACCCCTCCACTTT
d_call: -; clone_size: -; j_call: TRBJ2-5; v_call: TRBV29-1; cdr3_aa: CSVAGLFQETQYF; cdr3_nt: TGCAGCGTTGCTGGACTTTTCCAAGAGACCCAGTACTTC
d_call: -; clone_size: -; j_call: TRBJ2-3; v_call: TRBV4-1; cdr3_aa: CASSRVGTDTQYF; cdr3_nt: TGCGCCAGCAGCCGGGTGGGCACAGATACGCAGTATTTT
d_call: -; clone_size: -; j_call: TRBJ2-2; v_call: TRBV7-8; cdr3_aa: CASSQGGRSGAGELFF; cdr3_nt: TGTGCCAGCAGCCAGGGTGGCAGGAGCGGTGCCGGGGAGCTGTTTTTT
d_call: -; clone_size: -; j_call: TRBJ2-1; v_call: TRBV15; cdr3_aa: CATSRVSAGNEQFF; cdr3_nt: TGTGCCACCAGCAGAGTCTCAGCGGGCAATGAGCAGTTCTTC
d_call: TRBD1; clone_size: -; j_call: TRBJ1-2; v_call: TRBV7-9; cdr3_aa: CASSLDDRVRGYTF; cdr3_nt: TGTGCCAGCAGCTTGGATGACAGGGTTCGTGGCTACACCTTC